Below, one T cell receptor (beta chain) is given with its context. Looked up from germline, CDR1 is SEHNR and CDR2 is FQNEAQ (reference sequence). This CDR3 region has 19 residues. J was trimmed by 1 base and V by 2 bases; bases with no gene match: 11. This record belongs to a study of blood T cell repertoires in COVID-19. Clones were read by immunoSEQ multiplex PCR, and TCRdb kept only the in-frame ones, dropping some. Of about 270,000 clones in the sample, roughly 90% are singletons; the top ten hold roughly 12%. V gene TRBV7-9 combines with J gene TRBJ2-2; 9 positions match TRBD1. The clonotype comes from a woman aged 30 to 39 with COVID-19, enrolled during active disease. The sequenced sample was peripheral blood. Here the CDR3 DNA reads TGTGCCAGCAGCTTACAAGGGTTTTTGGGACAGGGGAACACCGGGGAGCTGTTTTTT. Encoded protein: CASSLQGFLGQGNTGELFF.